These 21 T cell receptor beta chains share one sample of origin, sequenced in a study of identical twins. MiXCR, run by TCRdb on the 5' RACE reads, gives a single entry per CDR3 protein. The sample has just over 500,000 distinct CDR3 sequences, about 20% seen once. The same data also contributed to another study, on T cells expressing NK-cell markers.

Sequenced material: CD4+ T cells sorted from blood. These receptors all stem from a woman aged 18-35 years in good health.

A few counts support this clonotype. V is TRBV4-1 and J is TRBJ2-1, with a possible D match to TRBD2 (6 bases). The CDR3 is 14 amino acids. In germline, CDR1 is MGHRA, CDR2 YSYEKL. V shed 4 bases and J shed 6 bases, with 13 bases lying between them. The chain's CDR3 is CASSPGLLGNEQFF. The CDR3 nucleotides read TGCGCCAGCAGCCCGGGACTTCTCGGCAATGAGCAGTTCTTC.

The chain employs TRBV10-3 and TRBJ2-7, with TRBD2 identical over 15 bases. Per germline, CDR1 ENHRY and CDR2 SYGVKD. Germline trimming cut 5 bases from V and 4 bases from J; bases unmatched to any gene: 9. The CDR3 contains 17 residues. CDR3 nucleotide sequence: TGTGCCATCAGTCCAGGACTAGCGGGAGGGCCCTTGTACGAGCAGTACTTC. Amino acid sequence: CAISPGLAGGPLYEQYF.

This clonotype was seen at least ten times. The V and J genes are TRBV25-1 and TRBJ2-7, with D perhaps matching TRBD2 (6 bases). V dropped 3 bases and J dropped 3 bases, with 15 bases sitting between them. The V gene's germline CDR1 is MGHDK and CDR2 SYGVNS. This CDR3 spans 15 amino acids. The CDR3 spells CASSDPRDCHYEQYF. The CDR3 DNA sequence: TGTGCCAGCAGTGACCCCCGGGACTGCCACTACGAGCAGTACTTC.

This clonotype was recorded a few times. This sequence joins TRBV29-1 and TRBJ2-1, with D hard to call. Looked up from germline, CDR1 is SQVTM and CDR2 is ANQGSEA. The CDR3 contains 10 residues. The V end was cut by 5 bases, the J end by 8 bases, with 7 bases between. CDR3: CSVLVDEQFF. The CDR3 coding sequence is TGCAGCGTTCTAGTCGATGAGCAGTTCTTC.

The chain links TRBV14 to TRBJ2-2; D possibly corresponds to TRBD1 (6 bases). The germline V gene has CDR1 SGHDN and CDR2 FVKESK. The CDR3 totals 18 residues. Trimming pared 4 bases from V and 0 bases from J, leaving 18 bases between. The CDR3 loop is CASSPGQAGAANTGELFF. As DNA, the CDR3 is TGTGCCAGCAGCCCGGGCCAGGCAGGGGCCGCGAACACCGGGGAGCTGTTTTTT.

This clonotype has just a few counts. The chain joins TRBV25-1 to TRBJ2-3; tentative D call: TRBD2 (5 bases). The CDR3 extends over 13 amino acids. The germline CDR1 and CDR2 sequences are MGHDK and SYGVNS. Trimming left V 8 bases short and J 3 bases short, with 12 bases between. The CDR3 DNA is TGTGCCAGCTGCCGGACGGGAACAGATACGCAGTATTTT. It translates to CASCRTGTDTQYF. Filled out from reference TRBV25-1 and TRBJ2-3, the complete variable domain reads EADIYQTPRYLVIGTGKKITLECSQTMGHDKMYWYQQDPGMELHLIHYSYGVNSTEKGDLSSESTVSRIRTEHFPLTLESARPSHTSQYLCASCRTGTDTQYFGPGTRLTVL.

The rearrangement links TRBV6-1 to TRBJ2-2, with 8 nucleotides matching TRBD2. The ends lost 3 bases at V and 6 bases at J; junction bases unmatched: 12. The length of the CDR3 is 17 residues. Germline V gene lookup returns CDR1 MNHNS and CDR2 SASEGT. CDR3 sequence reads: CASSDPGLVGSSGELFF. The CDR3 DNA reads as TGTGCCAGCAGTGACCCGGGACTAGTGGGTTCGTCCGGGGAGCTGTTTTTT.

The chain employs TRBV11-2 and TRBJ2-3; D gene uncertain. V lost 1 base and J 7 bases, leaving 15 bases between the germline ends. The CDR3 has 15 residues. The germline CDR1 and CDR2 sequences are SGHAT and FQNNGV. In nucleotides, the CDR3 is TGTGCCAGCAGCTTAGTCAGGAGCTCTGTAAATACGCAGTATTTT. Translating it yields CASSLVRSSVNTQYF.

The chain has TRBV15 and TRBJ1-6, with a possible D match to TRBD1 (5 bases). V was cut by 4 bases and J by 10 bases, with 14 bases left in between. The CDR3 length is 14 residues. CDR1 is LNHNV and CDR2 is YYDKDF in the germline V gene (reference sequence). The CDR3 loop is CATSKGTLGSPLHF. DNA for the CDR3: TGTGCCACCAGCAAAGGGACCCTAGGGTCACCCCTCCACTTT.

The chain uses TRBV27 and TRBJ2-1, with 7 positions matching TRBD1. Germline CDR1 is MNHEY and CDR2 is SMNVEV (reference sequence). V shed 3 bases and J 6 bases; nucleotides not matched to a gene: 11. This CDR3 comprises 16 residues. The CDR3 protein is CASSLSTGLRGNEQFF. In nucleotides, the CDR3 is TGTGCCAGCAGTTTGTCGACAGGGCTAAGGGGCAATGAGCAGTTCTTC.

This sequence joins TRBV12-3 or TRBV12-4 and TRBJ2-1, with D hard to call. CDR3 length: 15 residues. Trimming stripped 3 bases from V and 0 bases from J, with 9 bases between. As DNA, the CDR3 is TGTGCCAGCAGTTTCCAGGTGATCTCCTACAATGAGCAGTTCTTC. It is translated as CASSFQVISYNEQFF.

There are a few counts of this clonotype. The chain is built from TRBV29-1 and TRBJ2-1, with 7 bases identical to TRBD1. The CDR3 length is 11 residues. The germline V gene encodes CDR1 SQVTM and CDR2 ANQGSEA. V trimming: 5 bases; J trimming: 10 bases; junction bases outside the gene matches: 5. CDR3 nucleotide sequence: TGCAGCGTTCATTTAGGGGGCGAGCAGTTCTTC. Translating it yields CSVHLGGEQFF.

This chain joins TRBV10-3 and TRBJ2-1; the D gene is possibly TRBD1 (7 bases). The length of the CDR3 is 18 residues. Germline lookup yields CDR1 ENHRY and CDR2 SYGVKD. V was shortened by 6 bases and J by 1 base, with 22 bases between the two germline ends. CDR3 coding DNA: TGTGCCATCAGCGAGAACCCGACAGGGACTGGATCCTACAATGAGCAGTTCTTC. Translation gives CAISENPTGTGSYNEQFF.

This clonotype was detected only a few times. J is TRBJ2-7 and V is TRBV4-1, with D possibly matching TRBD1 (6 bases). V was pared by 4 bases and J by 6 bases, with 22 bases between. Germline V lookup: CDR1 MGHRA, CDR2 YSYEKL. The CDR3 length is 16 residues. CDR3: CASSRSTGPLSAEQYF. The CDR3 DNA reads TGCGCCAGCAGCCGATCCACAGGGCCCTTGTCGGCCGAGCAGTACTTC.

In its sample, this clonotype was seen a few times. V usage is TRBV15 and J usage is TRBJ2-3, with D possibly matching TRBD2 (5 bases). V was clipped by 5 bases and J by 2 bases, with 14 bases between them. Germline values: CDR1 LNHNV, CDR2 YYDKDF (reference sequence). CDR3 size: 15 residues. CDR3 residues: CATSEGFQDTDTQYF. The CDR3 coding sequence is TGTGCCACCAGCGAGGGTTTTCAGGACACAGATACGCAGTATTTT.

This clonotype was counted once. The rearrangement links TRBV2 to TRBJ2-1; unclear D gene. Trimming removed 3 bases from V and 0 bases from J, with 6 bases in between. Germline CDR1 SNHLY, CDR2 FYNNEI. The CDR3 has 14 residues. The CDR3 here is CASSDRTSYNEQFF. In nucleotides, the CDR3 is TGTGCCAGCAGTGATCGGACCTCCTACAATGAGCAGTTCTTC.

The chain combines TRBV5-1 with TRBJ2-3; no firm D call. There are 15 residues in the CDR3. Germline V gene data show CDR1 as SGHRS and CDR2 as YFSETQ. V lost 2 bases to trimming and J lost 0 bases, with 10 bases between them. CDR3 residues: CASSFSPGSTDTQYF. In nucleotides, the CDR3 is TGCGCCAGCAGCTTTTCCCCTGGGAGCACAGATACGCAGTATTTT.

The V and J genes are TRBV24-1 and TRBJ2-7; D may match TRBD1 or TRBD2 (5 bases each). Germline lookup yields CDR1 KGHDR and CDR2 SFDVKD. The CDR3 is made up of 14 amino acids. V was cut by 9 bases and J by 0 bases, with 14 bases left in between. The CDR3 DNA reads TGTGCCACCGGGACCGATGAAAGCTCCTACGAGCAGTACTTC. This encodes CATGTDESSYEQYF.

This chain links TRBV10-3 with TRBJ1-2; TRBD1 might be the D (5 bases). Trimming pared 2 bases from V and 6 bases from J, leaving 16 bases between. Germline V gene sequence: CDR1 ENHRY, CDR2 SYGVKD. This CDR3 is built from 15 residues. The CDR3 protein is CAISESRGGADGYTF. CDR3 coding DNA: TGTGCCATCAGTGAGAGTCGTGGAGGGGCGGATGGCTACACCTTC.

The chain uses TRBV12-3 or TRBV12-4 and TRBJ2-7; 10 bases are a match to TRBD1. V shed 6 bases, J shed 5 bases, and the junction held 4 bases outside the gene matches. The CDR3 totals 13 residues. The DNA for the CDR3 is TGTGCCAGCAGGACCGGGACAGGGGACGAGCAGTACTTC. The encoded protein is CASRTGTGDEQYF.

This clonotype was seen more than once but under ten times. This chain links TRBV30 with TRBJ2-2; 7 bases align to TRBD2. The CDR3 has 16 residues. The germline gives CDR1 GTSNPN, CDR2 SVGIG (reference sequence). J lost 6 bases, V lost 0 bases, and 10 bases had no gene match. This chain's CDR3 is CAWSVRGSGKAGELFF. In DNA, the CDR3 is TGTGCCTGGAGTGTACGGGGAAGCGGGAAGGCCGGGGAGCTGTTTTTT.